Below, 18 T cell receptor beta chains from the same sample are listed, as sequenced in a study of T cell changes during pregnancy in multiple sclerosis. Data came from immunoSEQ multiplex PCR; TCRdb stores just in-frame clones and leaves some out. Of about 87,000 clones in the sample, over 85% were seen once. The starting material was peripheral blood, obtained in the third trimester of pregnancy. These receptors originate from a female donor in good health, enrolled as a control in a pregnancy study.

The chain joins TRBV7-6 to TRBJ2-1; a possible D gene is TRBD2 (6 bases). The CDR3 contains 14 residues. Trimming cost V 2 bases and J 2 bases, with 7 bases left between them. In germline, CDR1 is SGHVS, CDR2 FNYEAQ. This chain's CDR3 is CASSLSGAYNEQFF. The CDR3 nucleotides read TGTGCCAGCAGCTTATCGGGGGCCTACAATGAGCAGTTCTTC.

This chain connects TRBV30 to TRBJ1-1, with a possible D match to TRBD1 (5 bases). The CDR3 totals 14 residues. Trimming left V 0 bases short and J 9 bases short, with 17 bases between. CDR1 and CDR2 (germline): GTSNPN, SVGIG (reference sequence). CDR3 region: CAWSVKGGQGKAFF. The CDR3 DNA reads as TGTGCCTGGAGTGTAAAAGGAGGGCAGGGCAAAGCTTTCTTT.

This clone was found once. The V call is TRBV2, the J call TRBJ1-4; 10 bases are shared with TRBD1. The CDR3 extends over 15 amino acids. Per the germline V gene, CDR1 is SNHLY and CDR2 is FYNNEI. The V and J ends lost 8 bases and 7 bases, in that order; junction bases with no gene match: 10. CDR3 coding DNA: TGTGCCAGCCGATGGACAGGGGGGGCGCCTGAAAAACTGTTTTTT. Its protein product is CASRWTGGAPEKLFF.

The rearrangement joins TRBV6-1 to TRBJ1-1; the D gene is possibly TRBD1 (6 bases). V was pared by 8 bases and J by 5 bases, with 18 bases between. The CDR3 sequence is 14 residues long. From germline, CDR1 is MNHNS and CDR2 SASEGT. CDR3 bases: TGTGCCAGCTACCGTATTAGGGGGTGGACTGAAGCTTTCTTT. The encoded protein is CASYRIRGWTEAFF.

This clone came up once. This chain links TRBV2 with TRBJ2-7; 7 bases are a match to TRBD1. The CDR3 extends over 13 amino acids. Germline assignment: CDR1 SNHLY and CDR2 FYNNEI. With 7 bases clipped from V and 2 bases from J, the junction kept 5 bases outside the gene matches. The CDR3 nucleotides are TGTGCCAGCAAAGGGACAGCCCCCTACGAGCAGTACTTC. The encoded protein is CASKGTAPYEQYF.

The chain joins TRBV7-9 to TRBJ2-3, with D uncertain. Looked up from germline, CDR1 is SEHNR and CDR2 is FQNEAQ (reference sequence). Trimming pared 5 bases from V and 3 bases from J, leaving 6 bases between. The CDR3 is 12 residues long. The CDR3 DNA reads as TGTGCCAGCAGCCAGGAAACAGATACGCAGTATTTT. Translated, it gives CASSQETDTQYF.

The CDR3 here is CASSADRNTEAFF. The DNA for the CDR3 is TGTGCCAGCAGCGCTGACAGAAACACTGAAGCTTTCTTT. The chain couples TRBV5-4 to TRBJ1-1, with D possibly TRBD1 on 5 matching bases. Trimming removed 4 bases at V and 2 bases at J, with 9 bases between. CDR1 and CDR2 (germline): SGHNT, YYREEE (reference sequence). The CDR3 runs 13 residues.

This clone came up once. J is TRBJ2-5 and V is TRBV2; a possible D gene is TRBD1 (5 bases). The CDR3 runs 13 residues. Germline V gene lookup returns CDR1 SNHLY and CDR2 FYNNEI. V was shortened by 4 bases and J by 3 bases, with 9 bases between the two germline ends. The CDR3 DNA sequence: TGTGCCAGCAGTGGGGGCACTAAAGAGACCCAGTACTTC. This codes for CASSGGTKETQYF.

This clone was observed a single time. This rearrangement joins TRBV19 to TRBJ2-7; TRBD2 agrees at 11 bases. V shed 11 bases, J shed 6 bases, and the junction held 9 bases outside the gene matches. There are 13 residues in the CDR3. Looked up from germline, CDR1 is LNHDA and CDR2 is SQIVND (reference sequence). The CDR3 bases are TGTGCCGCTAGCGGGAGGTTCCCGGGCGAGCAGTACTTC. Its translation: CAASGRFPGEQYF.

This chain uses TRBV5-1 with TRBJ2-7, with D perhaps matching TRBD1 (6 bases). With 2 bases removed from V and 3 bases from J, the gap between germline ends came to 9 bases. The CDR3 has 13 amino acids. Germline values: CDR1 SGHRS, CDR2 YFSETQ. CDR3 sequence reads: CASSFDRYYEQYF. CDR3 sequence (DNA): TGCGCCAGCAGCTTCGACAGGTACTACGAGCAGTACTTC.

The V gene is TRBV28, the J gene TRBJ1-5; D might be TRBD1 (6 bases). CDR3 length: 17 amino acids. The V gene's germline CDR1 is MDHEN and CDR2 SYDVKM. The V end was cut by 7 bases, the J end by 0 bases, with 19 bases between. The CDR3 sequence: CASIQSGQTYSNQPQHF. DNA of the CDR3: TGTGCCAGCATCCAAAGCGGACAGACCTATAGCAATCAGCCCCAGCATTTT.

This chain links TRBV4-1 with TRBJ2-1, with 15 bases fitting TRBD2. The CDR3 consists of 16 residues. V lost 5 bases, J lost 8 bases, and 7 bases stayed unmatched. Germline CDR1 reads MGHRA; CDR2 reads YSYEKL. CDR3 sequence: CASSAWTSGRADEQFF. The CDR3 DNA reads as TGCGCCAGCAGCGCATGGACTAGCGGGAGGGCCGATGAGCAGTTCTTC.

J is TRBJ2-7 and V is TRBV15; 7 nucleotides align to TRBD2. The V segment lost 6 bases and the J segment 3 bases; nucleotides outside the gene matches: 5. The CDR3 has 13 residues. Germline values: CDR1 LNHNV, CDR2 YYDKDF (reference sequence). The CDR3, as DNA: TGTGCCACCAGGGGAGGGTATGACTACGAGCAGTACTTC. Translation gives CATRGGYDYEQYF. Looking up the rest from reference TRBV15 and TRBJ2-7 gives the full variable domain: DAMVIQNPRYQVTQFGKPVTLSCSQTLNHNVMYWYQQKSSQAPKLLFHYYDKDFNNEADTPDNFQSRRPNTSFCFLDIRSPGLGDTAMYLCATRGGYDYEQYFGPGTRLTVT.

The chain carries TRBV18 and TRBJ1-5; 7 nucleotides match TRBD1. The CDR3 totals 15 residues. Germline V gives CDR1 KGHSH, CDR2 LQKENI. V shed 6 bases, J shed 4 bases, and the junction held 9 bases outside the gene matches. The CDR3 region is CASSQGGQLNQPQHF. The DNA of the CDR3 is TGTGCCAGCTCCCAGGGGGGACAGCTTAATCAGCCCCAGCATTTT.

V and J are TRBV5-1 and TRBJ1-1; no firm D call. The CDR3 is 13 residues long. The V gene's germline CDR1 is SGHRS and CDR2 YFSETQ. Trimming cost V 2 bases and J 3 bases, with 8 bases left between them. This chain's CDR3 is CASSFVGDTEAFF. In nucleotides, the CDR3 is TGCGCCAGCAGCTTTGTCGGGGACACTGAAGCTTTCTTT.

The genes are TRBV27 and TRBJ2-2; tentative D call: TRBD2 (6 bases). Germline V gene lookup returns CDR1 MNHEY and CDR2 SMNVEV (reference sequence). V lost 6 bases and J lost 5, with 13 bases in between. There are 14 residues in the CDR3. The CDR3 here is CASSWDLETGELFF. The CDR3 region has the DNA TGTGCCAGCAGCTGGGACTTGGAAACCGGGGAGCTGTTTTTT.

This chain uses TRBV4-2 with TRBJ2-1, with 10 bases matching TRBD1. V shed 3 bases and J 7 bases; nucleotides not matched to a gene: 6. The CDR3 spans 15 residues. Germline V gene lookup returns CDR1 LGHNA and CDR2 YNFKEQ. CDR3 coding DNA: TGTGCCAGCAGCCAGGACAGGGGGGCGTATAATGAGCAGTTCTTC. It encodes CASSQDRGAYNEQFF.

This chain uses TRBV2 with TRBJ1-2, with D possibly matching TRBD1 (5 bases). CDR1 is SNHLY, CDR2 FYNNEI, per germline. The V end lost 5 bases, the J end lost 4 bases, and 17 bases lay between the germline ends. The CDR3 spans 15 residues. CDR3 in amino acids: CASSTRQIQLYGYTF. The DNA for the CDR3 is TGTGCCAGCAGTACCCGACAGATCCAGCTCTATGGCTACACCTTC.